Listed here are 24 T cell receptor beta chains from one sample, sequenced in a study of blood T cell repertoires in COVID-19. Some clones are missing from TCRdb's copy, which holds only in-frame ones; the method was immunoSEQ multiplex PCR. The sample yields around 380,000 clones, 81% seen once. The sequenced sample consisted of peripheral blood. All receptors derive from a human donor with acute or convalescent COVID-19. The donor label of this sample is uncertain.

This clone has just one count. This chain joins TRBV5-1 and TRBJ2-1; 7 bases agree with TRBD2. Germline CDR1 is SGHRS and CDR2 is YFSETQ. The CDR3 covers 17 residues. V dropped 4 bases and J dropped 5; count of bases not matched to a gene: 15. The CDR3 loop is CASSSTSADPAHNEQFF. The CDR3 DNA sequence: TGCGCCAGCAGCAGCACTAGCGCCGACCCAGCCCACAATGAGCAGTTCTTC.

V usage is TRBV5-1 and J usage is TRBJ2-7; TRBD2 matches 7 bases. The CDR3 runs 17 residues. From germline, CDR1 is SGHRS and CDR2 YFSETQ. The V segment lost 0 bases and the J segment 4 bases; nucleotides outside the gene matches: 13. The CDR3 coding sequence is TGCGCCAGCAGCTTGGATGGAGCGGGGCAGGGACCTTACGAGCAGTACTTC. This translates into CASSLDGAGQGPYEQYF. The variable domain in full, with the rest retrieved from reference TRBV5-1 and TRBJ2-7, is KAGVTQTPRYLIKTRGQQVTLSCSPISGHRSVSWYQQTPGQGLQFLFEYFSETQRNKGNFPGRFSGRQFSNSRSEMNVSTLELGDSALYLCASSLDGAGQGPYEQYFGPGTRLTVT.

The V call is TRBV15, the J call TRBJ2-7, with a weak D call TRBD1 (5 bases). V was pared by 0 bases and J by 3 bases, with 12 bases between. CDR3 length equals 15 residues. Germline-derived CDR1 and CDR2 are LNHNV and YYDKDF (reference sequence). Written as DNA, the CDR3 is TGTGCCACCAGCAGAGATCAGAACAGGTACTACGAGCAGTACTTC. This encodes CATSRDQNRYYEQYF. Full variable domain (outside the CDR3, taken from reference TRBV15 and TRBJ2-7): DAMVIQNPRYQVTQFGKPVTLSCSQTLNHNVMYWYQQKSSQAPKLLFHYYDKDFNNEADTPDNFQSRRPNTSFCFLDIRSPGLGDTAMYLCATSRDQNRYYEQYFGPGTRLTVT.

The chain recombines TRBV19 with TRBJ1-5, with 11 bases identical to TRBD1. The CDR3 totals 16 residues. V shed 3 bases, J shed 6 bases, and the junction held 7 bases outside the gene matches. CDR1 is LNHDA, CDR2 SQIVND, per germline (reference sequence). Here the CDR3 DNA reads TGTGCCAGTAGTATCCGGACAGGGGGCTTGAGTCAGCCCCAGCATTTT. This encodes CASSIRTGGLSQPQHF.

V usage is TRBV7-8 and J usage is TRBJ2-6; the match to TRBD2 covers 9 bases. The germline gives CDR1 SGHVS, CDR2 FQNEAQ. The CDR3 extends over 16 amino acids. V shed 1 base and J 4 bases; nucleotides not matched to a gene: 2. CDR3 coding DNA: TGTGCCAGCAGCTTAGTAGCGGGGGCAGGGGCCAACGTCCTGACTTTC. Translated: CASSLVAGAGANVLTF.

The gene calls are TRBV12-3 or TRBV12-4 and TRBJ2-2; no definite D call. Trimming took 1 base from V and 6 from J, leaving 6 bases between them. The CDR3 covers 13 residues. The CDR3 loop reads CASSLVISGELFF. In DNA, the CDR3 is TGTGCCAGCAGTTTAGTTATATCCGGGGAGCTGTTTTTT.

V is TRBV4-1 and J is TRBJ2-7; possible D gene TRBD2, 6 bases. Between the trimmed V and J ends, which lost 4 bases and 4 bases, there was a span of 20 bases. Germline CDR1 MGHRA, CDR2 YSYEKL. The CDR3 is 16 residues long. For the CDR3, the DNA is TGCGCCAGCAGCCCAGGACCCCGGGGACTGAAATACGAGCAGTACTTC. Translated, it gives CASSPGPRGLKYEQYF.

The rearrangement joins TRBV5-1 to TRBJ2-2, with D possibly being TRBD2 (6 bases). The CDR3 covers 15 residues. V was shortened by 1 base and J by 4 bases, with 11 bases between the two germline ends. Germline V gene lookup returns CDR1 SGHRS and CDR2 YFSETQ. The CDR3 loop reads CASSLQRGSTGELFF. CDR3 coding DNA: TGCGCCAGCAGCTTGCAACGGGGGTCCACCGGGGAGCTGTTTTTT.

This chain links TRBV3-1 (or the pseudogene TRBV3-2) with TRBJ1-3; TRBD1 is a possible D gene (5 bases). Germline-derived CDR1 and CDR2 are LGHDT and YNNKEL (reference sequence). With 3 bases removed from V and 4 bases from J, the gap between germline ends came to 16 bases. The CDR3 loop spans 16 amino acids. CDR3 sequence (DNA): TGTGCCAGCAGCCACCTAGGCAGGGCAGGGGGAAACACCATATATTTT. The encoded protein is CASSHLGRAGGNTIYF.

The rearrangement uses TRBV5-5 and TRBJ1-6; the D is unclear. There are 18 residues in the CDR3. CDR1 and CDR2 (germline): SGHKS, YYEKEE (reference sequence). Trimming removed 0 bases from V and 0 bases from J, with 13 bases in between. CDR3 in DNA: TGTGCCAGCAGCTTGGCTGTGGCAGCGAGCTCCTATAATTCACCCCTCCACTTT. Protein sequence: CASSLAVAASSYNSPLHF.

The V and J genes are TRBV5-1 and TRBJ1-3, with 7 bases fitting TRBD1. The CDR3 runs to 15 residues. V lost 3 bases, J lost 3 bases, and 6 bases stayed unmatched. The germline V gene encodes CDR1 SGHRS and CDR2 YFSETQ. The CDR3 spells CASSSTGVGGNTIYF. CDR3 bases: TGCGCCAGCAGCTCTACAGGGGTTGGTGGAAACACCATATATTTT.

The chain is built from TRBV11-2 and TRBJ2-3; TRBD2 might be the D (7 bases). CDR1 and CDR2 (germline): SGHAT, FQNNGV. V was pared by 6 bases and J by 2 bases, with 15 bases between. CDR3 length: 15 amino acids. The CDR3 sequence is CASRRAGAFTDTQYF. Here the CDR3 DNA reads TGTGCCAGCAGGAGGGCGGGGGCCTTCACAGATACGCAGTATTTT.

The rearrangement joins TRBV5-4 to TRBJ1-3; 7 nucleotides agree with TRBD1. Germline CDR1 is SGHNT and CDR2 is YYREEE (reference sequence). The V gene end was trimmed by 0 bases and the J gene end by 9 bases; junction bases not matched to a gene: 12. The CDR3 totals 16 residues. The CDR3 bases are TGTGCCAGCAGCTTGGGAGGACAGGCTCTAGGAGGCACCATATATTTT. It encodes CASSLGGQALGGTIYF.

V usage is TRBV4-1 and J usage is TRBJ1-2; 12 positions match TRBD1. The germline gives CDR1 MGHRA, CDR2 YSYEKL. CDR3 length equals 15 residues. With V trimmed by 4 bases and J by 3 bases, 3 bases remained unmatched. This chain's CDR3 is CASSRGTGGDYGYTF. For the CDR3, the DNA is TGCGCCAGCAGCCGGGGGACAGGGGGCGACTATGGCTACACCTTC.

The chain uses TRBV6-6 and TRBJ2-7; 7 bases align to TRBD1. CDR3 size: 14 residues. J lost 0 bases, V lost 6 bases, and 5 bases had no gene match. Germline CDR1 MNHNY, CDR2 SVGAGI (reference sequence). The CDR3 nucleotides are TGTGCCAGCAGACCAGACAGGGACTCCTACGAGCAGTACTTC. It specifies CASRPDRDSYEQYF.

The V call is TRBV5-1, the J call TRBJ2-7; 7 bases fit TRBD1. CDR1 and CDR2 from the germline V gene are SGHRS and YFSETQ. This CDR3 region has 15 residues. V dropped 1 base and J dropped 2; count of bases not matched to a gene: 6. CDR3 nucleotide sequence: TGCGCCAGCAGCTTGTCCGGGACAGAAGCCTACGAGCAGTACTTC. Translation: CASSLSGTEAYEQYF.

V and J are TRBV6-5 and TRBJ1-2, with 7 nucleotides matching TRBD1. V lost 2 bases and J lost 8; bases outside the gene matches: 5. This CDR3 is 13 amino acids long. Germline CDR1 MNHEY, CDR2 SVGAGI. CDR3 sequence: CASSYVGQRGYTF. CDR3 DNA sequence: TGTGCCAGCAGTTACGTGGGACAGAGGGGCTACACCTTC.

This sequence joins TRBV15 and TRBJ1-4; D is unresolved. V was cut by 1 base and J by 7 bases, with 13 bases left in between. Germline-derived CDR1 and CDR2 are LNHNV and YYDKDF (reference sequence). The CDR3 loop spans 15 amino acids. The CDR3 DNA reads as TGTGCCACCAGCAGAGCCGCAGGAGGTGGTGAAAAACTGTTTTTT. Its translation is CATSRAAGGGEKLFF. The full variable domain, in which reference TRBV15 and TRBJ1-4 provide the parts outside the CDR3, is DAMVIQNPRYQVTQFGKPVTLSCSQTLNHNVMYWYQQKSSQAPKLLFHYYDKDFNNEADTPDNFQSRRPNTSFCFLDIRSPGLGDTAMYLCATSRAAGGGEKLFFGSGTQLSVL.

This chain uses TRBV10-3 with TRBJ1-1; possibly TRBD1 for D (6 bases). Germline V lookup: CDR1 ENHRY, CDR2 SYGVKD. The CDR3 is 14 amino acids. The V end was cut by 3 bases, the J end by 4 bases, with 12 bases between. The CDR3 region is CAISDRGGSTEAFF. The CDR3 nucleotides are TGTGCCATCAGTGATAGGGGGGGGAGCACTGAAGCTTTCTTT.

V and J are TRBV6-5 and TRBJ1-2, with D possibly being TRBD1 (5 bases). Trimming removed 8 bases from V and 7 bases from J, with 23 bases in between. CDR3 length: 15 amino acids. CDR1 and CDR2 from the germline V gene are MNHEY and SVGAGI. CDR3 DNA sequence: TGTGCCAGCGCCGCCGGGGGAGGCCACGGACGTGGCTACACCTTC. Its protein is CASAAGGGHGRGYTF.

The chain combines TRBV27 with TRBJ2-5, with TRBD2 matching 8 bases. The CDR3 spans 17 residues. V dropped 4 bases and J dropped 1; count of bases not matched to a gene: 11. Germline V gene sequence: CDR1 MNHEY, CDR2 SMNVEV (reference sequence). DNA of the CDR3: TGTGCCAGCAGTTCGCGGGGGGCTAGGGCAATCCAAGAGACCCAGTACTTC. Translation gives CASSSRGARAIQETQYF.

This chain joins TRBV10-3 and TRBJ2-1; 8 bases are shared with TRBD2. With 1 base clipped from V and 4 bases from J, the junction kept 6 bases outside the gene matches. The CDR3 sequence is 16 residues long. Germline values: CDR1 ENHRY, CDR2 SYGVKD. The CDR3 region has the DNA TGTGCCATCAGTGAGTTCGCGGGGGGTTCATACAATGAGCAGTTCTTC. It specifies CAISEFAGGSYNEQFF.

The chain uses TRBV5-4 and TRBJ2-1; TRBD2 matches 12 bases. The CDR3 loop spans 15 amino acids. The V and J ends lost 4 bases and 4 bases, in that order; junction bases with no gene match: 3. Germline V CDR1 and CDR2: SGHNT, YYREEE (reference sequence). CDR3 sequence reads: CASSPTSGSYNEQFF. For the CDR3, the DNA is TGTGCCAGCAGCCCGACTAGCGGGAGTTACAATGAGCAGTTCTTC.

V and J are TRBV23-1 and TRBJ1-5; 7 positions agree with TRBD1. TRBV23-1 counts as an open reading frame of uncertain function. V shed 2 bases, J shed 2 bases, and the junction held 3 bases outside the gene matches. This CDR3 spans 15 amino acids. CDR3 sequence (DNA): TGCGCCAGCAGTCAACGCGGACAGGGCAATCAGCCCCAGCATTTT. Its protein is CASSQRGQGNQPQHF.